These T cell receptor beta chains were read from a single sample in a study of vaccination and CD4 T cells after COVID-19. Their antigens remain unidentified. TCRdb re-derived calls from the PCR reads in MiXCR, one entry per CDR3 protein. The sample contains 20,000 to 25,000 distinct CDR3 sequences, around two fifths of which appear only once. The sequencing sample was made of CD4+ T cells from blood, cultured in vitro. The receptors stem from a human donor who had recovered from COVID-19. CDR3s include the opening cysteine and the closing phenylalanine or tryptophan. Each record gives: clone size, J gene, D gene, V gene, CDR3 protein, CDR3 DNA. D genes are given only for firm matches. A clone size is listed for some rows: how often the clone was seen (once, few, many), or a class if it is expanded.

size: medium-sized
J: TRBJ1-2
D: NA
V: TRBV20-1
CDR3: CSAYRDGNNYGYTF
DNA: TGCAGTGCTTACCGGGACGGAAATAACTATGGCTACACCTTC

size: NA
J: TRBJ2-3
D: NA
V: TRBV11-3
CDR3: CASSRAPAAGTDTQYF
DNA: TGTGCCAGCAGCCGAGCCCCCGCGGCGGGGACAGATACGCAGTATTTT

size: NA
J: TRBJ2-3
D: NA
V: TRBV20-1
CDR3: CSARAPGRGTDTQYF
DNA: TGCAGTGCTAGAGCCCCGGGCCGAGGCACAGATACGCAGTATTTT

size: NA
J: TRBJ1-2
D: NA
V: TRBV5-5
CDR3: CASSSQGGTDYGYTF
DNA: TGTGCCAGCAGCAGTCAAGGGGGAACGGACTATGGCTACACCTTC

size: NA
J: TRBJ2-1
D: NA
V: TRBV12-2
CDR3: CASRLGDQGADNEQFF
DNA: TGTGCAAGTCGCTTAGGCGACCAGGGGGCCGACAATGAGCAGTTCTTC

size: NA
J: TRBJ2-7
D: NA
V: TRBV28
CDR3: CASSLSSYEQYF
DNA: TGTGCCAGCAGTTTGTCCTCCTACGAGCAGTACTTC

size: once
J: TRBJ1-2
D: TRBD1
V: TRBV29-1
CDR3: CSAQDQGGGYTF
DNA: TGCAGCGCTCAAGACCAGGGGGGTGGCTACACCTTC

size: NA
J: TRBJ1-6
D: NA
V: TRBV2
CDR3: CASSYLTRQGGSYNSPLHF
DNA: TGTGCCAGCAGTTATCTCACCCGGCAGGGAGGCTCCTATAATTCACCCCTCCACTTT

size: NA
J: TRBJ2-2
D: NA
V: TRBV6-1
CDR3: CASIDRRGTGELFF
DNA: TGTGCCAGCATTGATCGCAGGGGCACCGGGGAGCTGTTTTTT

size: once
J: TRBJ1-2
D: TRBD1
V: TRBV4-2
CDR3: CASSQEDRGKGYTF
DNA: TGTGCCAGCAGCCAAGAGGACAGGGGGAAGGGCTACACCTTC

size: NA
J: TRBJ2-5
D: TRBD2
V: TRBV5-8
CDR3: CANSGRAGETQYF
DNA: TGTGCCAATAGCGGGAGGGCCGGGGAGACCCAGTACTTC

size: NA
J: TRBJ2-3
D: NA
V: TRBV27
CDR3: CAISSVNTDTQYF
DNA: TGTGCCATTTCGTCTGTGAACACAGATACGCAGTATTTT

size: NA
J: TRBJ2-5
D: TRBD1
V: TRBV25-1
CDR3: CATSDRGSGETQYF
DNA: TGTGCCACAAGCGACAGGGGGTCGGGTGAGACCCAGTACTTC

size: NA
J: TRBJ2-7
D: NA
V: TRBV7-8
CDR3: CASSPHSVAGGYEQYF
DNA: TGTGCCAGCAGCCCCCACAGTGTCGCGGGCGGGTACGAGCAGTACTTC

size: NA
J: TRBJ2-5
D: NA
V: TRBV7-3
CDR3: CASSLSRQETQYF
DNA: TGTGCCAGCAGCTTGTCCCGCCAAGAGACCCAGTACTTC

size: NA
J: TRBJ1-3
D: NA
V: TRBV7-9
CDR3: CASSLERSSGNTIYF
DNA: TGTGCCAGCAGCTTAGAAAGGAGCTCTGGAAACACCATATATTTT

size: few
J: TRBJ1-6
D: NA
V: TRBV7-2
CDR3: CASSPSSYNSPLHF
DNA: TGTGCCAGCAGCCCGAGCTCCTATAATTCACCCCTCCACTTT

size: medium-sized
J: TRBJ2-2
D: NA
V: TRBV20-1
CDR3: CSASMAGSRYDGELFF
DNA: TGCAGTGCTAGCATGGCAGGGAGTAGGTACGACGGGGAGCTGTTTTTT

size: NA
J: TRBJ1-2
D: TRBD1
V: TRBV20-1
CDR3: CSASPGQGAYGYTF
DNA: TGCAGTGCTAGCCCGGGACAGGGGGCCTATGGCTACACCTTC

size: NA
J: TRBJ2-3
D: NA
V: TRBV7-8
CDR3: CASITRIYSTDTQYF
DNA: TGTGCCAGCATTACCAGGATTTATAGCACAGATACGCAGTATTTT

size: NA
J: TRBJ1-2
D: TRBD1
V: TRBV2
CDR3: CASSDTTGVYGYTF
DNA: TGTGCCAGCAGTGATACGACAGGGGTCTATGGCTACACCTTC

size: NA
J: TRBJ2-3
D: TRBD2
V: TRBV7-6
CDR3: CASSLEIAGGTDTQYF
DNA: TGTGCCAGCAGCTTAGAGATAGCGGGGGGCACAGATACGCAGTATTTT

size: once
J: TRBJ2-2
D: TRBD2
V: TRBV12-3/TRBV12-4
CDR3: CASSTGTTNTGELFF
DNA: TGTGCCAGCAGTACGGGGACTACGAACACCGGGGAGCTGTTTTTT

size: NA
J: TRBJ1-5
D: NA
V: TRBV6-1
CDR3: CASSEAGQGIGQPQHF
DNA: TGTGCCAGCAGTGAAGCGGGGCAGGGTATCGGTCAGCCCCAGCATTTT

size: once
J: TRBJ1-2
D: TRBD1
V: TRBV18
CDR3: CASSPGTASYGYTF
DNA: TGTGCCAGCTCACCAGGGACAGCTAGCTATGGCTACACCTTC

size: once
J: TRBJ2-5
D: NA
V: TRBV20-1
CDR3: CSARSGEETQYF
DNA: TGCAGTGCTAGGTCGGGGGAAGAGACCCAGTACTTC

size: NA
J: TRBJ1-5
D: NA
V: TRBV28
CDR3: CASSLFVNQPQHF
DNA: TGTGCCAGCAGTTTGTTCGTGAATCAGCCCCAGCATTTT

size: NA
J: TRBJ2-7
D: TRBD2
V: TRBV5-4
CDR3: CASSSLAGGRYEQYF
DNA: TGTGCCAGCAGCTCCCTAGCGGGAGGTAGGTACGAGCAGTACTTC

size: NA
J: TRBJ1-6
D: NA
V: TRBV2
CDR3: CASDQRRGPRNFSYNSPLHF
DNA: TGTGCCAGCGATCAGAGAAGGGGACCTAGGAATTTCTCCTATAATTCACCCCTCCACTTT

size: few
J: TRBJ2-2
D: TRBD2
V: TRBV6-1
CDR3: CASSRLAGVNTGELFF
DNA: TGTGCCAGCAGTAGACTAGCGGGGGTGAACACCGGGGAGCTGTTTTTT

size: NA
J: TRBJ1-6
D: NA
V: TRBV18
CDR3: CASSSRGSSYNSPLHF
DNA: TGTGCCAGCTCAAGCAGGGGAAGCTCCTATAATTCACCCCTCCACTTT

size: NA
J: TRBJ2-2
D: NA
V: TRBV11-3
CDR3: CASSRGGTEGGELFF
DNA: TGTGCCAGCAGCCGCGGAGGGACTGAGGGCGGGGAGCTGTTTTTT

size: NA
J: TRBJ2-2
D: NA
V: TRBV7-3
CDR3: CASSPGVTGELFF
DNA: TGTGCCAGCAGCCCCGGTGTCACCGGGGAGCTGTTTTTT

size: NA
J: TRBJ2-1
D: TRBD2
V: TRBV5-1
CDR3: CASSLVAGGSDEQFF
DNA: TGCGCCAGCAGCTTGGTAGCGGGAGGTTCTGATGAGCAGTTCTTC

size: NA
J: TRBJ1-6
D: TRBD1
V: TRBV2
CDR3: CASSEDRRNSPLHF
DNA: TGTGCCAGCAGTGAGGACAGGAGAAATTCACCCCTCCACTTT

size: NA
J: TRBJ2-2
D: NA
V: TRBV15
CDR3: CATSRGRDVGEPFF
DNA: TGTGCCACCAGCAGAGGGAGGGACGTAGGAGAGCCGTTTTTT

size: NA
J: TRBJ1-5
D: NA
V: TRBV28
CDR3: CASIIRGRASNQPQHF
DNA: TGTGCCAGCATCATTCGGGGCAGGGCTAGCAATCAGCCCCAGCATTTT

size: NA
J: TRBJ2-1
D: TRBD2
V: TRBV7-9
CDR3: CASLLAGALLNEQFF
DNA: TGTGCCAGCTTACTAGCGGGAGCCCTCCTCAATGAGCAGTTCTTC

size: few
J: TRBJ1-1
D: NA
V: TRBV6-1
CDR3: CASSEALAENTEAFF
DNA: TGTGCCAGCAGTGAAGCGTTGGCAGAGAACACTGAAGCTTTCTTT

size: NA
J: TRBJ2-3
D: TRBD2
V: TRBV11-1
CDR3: CASSLQREVTDTQYF
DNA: TGTGCCAGCAGCTTGCAGCGGGAGGTAACAGATACGCAGTATTTT

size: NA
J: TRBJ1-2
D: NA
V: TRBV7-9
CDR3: CASSRQEGRVNGYTF
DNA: TGTGCCAGCAGCCGACAGGAGGGGCGGGTGAATGGCTACACCTTC

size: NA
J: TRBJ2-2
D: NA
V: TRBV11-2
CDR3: CASSFPPVGPGELFF
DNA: TGTGCCAGCAGCTTCCCCCCCGTGGGGCCCGGGGAGCTGTTTTTT

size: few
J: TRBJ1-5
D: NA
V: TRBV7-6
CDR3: CASSLVAGGQPQHF
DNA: TGTGCCAGCAGCTTAGTCGCGGGTGGGCAGCCCCAGCATTTT

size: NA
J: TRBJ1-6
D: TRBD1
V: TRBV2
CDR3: CASRVQGAFSPLHF
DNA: TGTGCCAGCAGGGTACAGGGGGCTTTTTCACCCCTCCACTTT

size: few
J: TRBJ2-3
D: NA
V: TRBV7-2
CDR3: CASSSQSTDTQYF
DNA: TGTGCCAGCAGCAGCCAAAGCACAGATACGCAGTATTTT